Each of the 29 T cell receptor beta chains below was sequenced from the same sample in a study of T cells after posttransplantation cyclophosphamide (dated by TCRdb to 2016 to 2018). Libraries came from the immunoSEQ multiplex PCR assay. As stored in TCRdb, this immuneACCESS dataset retains in-frame rearrangements with V and J assigned. A fraction of the clones does not appear; measured against another copy, unresolved V genes explain less than half of the discrepancy, and the remainder lacks a known reason. The sample records 25,000 to 35,000 clones, none occurring a single time. Over 4% of the sample is held by the ten biggest clonotypes. Source material: PBMCs. These receptors all stem from a woman in her twenties or thirties in good health and a related stem cell transplant donor.

The V call is TRBV30, the J call TRBJ2-3, with unresolved D. The CDR3 runs 12 residues. Between the trimmed V and J ends, which lost 2 bases and 0 bases, there was a span of 3 bases. Germline loops: CDR1 GTSNPN, CDR2 SVGIG (reference sequence). Here the CDR3 DNA reads TGTGCCTGGAGTCCGAGCACAGATACGCAGTATTTT. This codes for CAWSPSTDTQYF.

The genes are TRBV24-1 and TRBJ2-6; TRBD2 is a possible D gene (7 bases). The germline CDR1 and CDR2 sequences are KGHDR and SFDVKD. Trimming cost V 6 bases and J 2 bases, with 10 bases left between them. This CDR3 has 15 amino acids. The CDR3 region is CATSPGGAGANVLTF. The CDR3 DNA reads TGTGCCACCAGTCCGGGGGGCGCTGGGGCCAACGTCCTGACTTTC.

This clone was picked up many times. The chain employs TRBV30 and TRBJ1-5, with D perhaps matching TRBD1 (5 bases). CDR3 length equals 13 residues. Per the germline V gene, CDR1 is GTSNPN and CDR2 is SVGIG (reference sequence). V was pared by 0 bases and J by 6 bases, with 9 bases between. DNA of the CDR3: TGTGCCTGGAGTGTATTAGGGGTTCAGCCCCAGCATTTT. Translation: CAWSVLGVQPQHF.

This clone showed up just a few times. The chain links TRBV11-2 to TRBJ1-2; D may be TRBD1 (5 bases). CDR3 size: 13 residues. Germline V gene lookup returns CDR1 SGHAT and CDR2 FQNNGV. V shed 5 bases and J shed 3 bases, with 10 bases lying between them. The CDR3 spells CASSPRGDYGYTF. CDR3 coding DNA: TGTGCCAGCAGCCCCCGGGGGGACTATGGCTACACCTTC.

This clone has ten or more counts. The rearrangement links TRBV11-2 to TRBJ2-1, with a weak D call TRBD2 (5 bases). V was cut by 3 bases and J by 9 bases, with 12 bases left in between. The CDR3 runs 13 residues. Germline V gene lookup returns CDR1 SGHAT and CDR2 FQNNGV. In DNA form, the CDR3 reads TGTGCCAGCAGCTTGGGCCGCAGCGGTGAGCAGTTCTTC. Its protein product is CASSLGRSGEQFF.

This chain connects TRBV4-1 to TRBJ2-3, with 9 bases identical to TRBD2. This CDR3 comprises 16 residues. Unmatched junction bases numbered 5, after V lost 3 bases and J lost 1 base. Germline loops: CDR1 MGHRA, CDR2 YSYEKL. The CDR3 nucleotides read TGCGCCAGCAGCCAGGACCGACTAGCGGGCACAGATACGCAGTATTTT. This codes for CASSQDRLAGTDTQYF.

There are many counts of this clone. This rearrangement joins TRBV4-2 to TRBJ2-5, with 7 bases lining up with TRBD2. Losses at the gene ends were 8 bases for V and 4 bases for J; bases not matched to a gene: 10. CDR3 length: 14 amino acids. Germline CDR1 LGHNA, CDR2 YNFKEQ. CDR3 bases: TGTGCCAGCGGAGGGTGGGGCGGGGGAGAGACCCAGTACTTC. Protein: CASGGWGGGETQYF.

Ten or more counts support this clone. This rearrangement joins TRBV18 to TRBJ2-1, with a weak D call TRBD1 (6 bases). The CDR3 contains 14 residues. The germline V gene encodes CDR1 KGHSH and CDR2 LQKENI. The V end lost 6 bases, the J end lost 2 bases, and 11 bases lay between the germline ends. CDR3 region: CASSTGIPYNEQFF. As DNA, the CDR3 is TGTGCCAGCTCCACAGGGATCCCCTACAATGAGCAGTTCTTC.

This clone was seen at least ten times. This sequence joins TRBV5-1 and TRBJ1-1; TRBD1 aligns across 10 bases. Trimming took 2 bases from V and 5 from J; bases not matched to a gene: 6. The CDR3 spans 15 residues. Looked up from germline, CDR1 is SGHRS and CDR2 is YFSETQ. CDR3 protein: CASSFGTGDLTEAFF. The CDR3 DNA reads TGCGCCAGCAGCTTCGGGACAGGGGACTTGACTGAAGCTTTCTTT. Combining the CDR3 with reference TRBV5-1 and TRBJ1-1 gives the whole variable domain KAGVTQTPRYLIKTRGQQVTLSCSPISGHRSVSWYQQTPGQGLQFLFEYFSETQRNKGNFPGRFSGRQFSNSRSEMNVSTLELGDSALYLCASSFGTGDLTEAFFGQGTRLTVV.

This clone was counted at least ten times. The CDR3 here is CASSKTLQGSPQHF. CDR3 DNA: TGTGCCAGCAGCAAGACTCTGCAGGGAAGCCCCCAGCATTTT. The chain couples TRBV7-2 to TRBJ1-5; D possibly corresponds to TRBD1 (5 bases). Deletions cut 5 bases from V and 10 bases from J, with 18 bases between. CDR1 and CDR2 (germline): SGHTA, FQGNSA. CDR3 length: 14 residues.

In its sample, this clone was seen many times. This chain connects TRBV5-1 to TRBJ2-7; weak D call: TRBD2 (5 bases). V was clipped by 4 bases and J by 7 bases, with 18 bases between them. This CDR3 has 14 amino acids. Germline V lookup: CDR1 SGHRS, CDR2 YFSETQ. This CDR3 reads CASSLESAGVEQYF. The CDR3, as DNA: TGCGCCAGCAGCCTAGAATCTGCCGGGGTGGAGCAGTACTTC.

This clone was found many times. This chain joins TRBV6-4 and TRBJ2-5; 8 nucleotides match TRBD2. This CDR3 has 16 residues. Per the germline V gene, CDR1 is MRHNA and CDR2 is SNTAGT. J lost 4 bases, V lost 6 bases, and 13 bases had no gene match. The CDR3 coding sequence is TGTGCCAGCAGCGGAACCCCTGGCGGGGGGATAGAGACCCAGTACTTC. It codes for CASSGTPGGGIETQYF.

This clone was seen at least ten times. The V call is TRBV28, the J call TRBJ1-2; D is possibly TRBD1 (6 bases). V was shortened by 5 bases and J by 2 bases, with 12 bases between the two germline ends. Germline V gene lookup returns CDR1 MDHEN and CDR2 SYDVKM. This CDR3 spans 14 amino acids. CDR3 region: CASSLHQGNYGYTF. In DNA, the CDR3 is TGTGCCAGCAGTCTACATCAGGGGAACTATGGCTACACCTTC.

At least ten counts were recorded for this clone. The chain has TRBV7-2 and TRBJ2-7; 7 bases are shared with TRBD2. The V segment lost 0 bases and the J segment 3 bases; nucleotides outside the gene matches: 8. The CDR3 length is 16 residues. Germline V gene lookup returns CDR1 SGHTA and CDR2 FQGNSA. Here the CDR3 DNA reads TGTGCCAGCAGCTTAGCAGGCGGGGGTTTGGGCTACGAGCAGTACTTC. It encodes CASSLAGGGLGYEQYF.

In this sample, this clone is medium-sized. The chain links TRBV4-3 to TRBJ2-2; 7 bases align to TRBD1. The V gene's germline CDR1 is LGHNA and CDR2 YSLEER. Trimming cost V 1 base and J 6 bases; bases outside gene matches: 5. The CDR3 length is 15 residues. The CDR3 is CASSQVNRGSGELFF. Written as DNA, the CDR3 is TGCGCCAGCAGCCAAGTTAACAGGGGCTCCGGGGAGCTGTTTTTT.

This clone was counted at least ten times. V is TRBV10-1 and J is TRBJ2-3; the D gene is possibly TRBD1 (6 bases). CDR3 size: 13 residues. Germline CDR1 is WNHNN and CDR2 is SYGVQD (reference sequence). The V gene lost 3 bases and the J gene lost 3 bases, with 7 bases spanning the gap. CDR3 DNA: TGCGCCAGCAGTGAACAGGGTACAGATACGCAGTATTTT. Its translation: CASSEQGTDTQYF.

The table lists this clone with a few counts. The rearrangement uses TRBV9 and TRBJ2-1; TRBD1 agrees at 12 bases. This CDR3 is built from 15 residues. J gave up 10 bases and V 2 bases, and 7 bases lay outside the gene matches. In germline, CDR1 is SGDLS, CDR2 YYNGEE. DNA for the CDR3: TGTGCCAGCAGCGTTGCGGGACAGGGGGCAGTAGAGCAGTTCTTC. Residues: CASSVAGQGAVEQFF.

The chain uses TRBV15 and TRBJ1-2, with TRBD1 identical over 7 bases. J was trimmed by 2 bases and V by 4 bases; bases with no gene match: 10. Germline CDR1 and CDR2: LNHNV and YYDKDF (reference sequence). The CDR3 contains 16 residues. Here the CDR3 DNA reads TGTGCCACCAGCACTTCTACAGGGGTCAGAAACTATGGCTACACCTTC. Translated: CATSTSTGVRNYGYTF.

This clone was seen a few times. The genes are TRBV5-1 and TRBJ1-6; possibly TRBD1 for D (5 bases). The CDR3 contains 17 residues. The ends were cut back, 0 bases at V and 1 base at J, with 11 bases in the middle. Per germline, CDR1 SGHRS and CDR2 YFSETQ. CDR3: CASSLVQGSSYNSPLHF. The DNA for the CDR3 is TGCGCCAGCAGCTTGGTCCAGGGCTCGTCCTATAATTCACCCCTCCACTTT.

This clone was seen many times. The V gene is TRBV27, the J gene TRBJ2-7, with 9 bases identical to TRBD1. The CDR3 loop spans 15 amino acids. V dropped 7 bases and J dropped 5; count of bases not matched to a gene: 12. The V gene's germline CDR1 is MNHEY and CDR2 SMNVEV (reference sequence). The CDR3 here is CASNKPGQGFHEQYF. The CDR3 DNA is TGTGCCAGCAATAAACCGGGACAGGGCTTCCACGAGCAGTACTTC.

This clone was detected ten times or more. This sequence joins TRBV5-1 and TRBJ2-2, with D possibly matching TRBD1 (5 bases). The CDR3 has 16 residues. Between the trimmed V and J ends, which lost 4 bases and 5 bases, there was a span of 18 bases. Germline CDR1 SGHRS, CDR2 YFSETQ. CDR3 DNA: TGCGCCAGCAGCGGGAACCAGGGTAGTCGGACCGGGGAGCTGTTTTTT. This codes for CASSGNQGSRTGELFF.

In its sample, this clone was seen many times. The chain recombines TRBV15 with TRBJ1-1; 8 nucleotides align to TRBD1. Germline V gives CDR1 LNHNV, CDR2 YYDKDF (reference sequence). The length of the CDR3 is 13 residues. With 4 bases clipped from V and 7 bases from J, the junction kept 5 bases outside the gene matches. The CDR3 loop is CATSTLGQGEAFF. The CDR3, as DNA: TGTGCCACCAGCACTTTAGGACAGGGTGAAGCTTTCTTT.

Ten or more counts support this clone. This rearrangement joins TRBV5-1 to TRBJ1-6, with a weak D call TRBD1 (6 bases). The CDR3 spans 14 residues. V lost 2 bases and J 5 bases, leaving 8 bases between the germline ends. The germline V gene has CDR1 SGHRS and CDR2 YFSETQ. CDR3 sequence: CASSFRQDNSPLHF. The DNA of the CDR3 is TGCGCCAGCAGCTTTCGACAGGATAATTCACCCCTCCACTTT.

Many counts were recorded for this clone. V and J are TRBV10-3 and TRBJ1-2; 9 nucleotides line up with TRBD1. This CDR3 is built from 14 residues. Trimming removed 3 bases from V and 5 bases from J; junction bases left unmatched: 4. The germline V gene has CDR1 ENHRY and CDR2 SYGVKD. The DNA of the CDR3 is TGTGCCATCAGTGATTCCGGGACAGGGTATGGCTACACCTTC. Translated, it gives CAISDSGTGYGYTF.

V is TRBV9 and J is TRBJ2-5, with D tentatively TRBD1 (6 bases). The germline V and J ends were trimmed by 0 bases and 1 base, with 10 bases remaining between them. CDR1 SGDLS and CDR2 YYNGEE come from the germline V gene. This CDR3 contains 15 residues. The CDR3 DNA follows: TGTGCCAGCAGCGTAGAGGGGACAAGCCAAGAGACCCAGTACTTC. Translation: CASSVEGTSQETQYF. The full variable domain, with the rest looked up from reference TRBV9 and TRBJ2-5, is DSGVTQTPKHLITATGQRVTLRCSPRSGDLSVYWYQQSLDQGLQFLIQYYNGEERAKGNILERFSAQQFPDLHSELNLSSLELGDSALYFCASSVEGTSQETQYFGPGTRLLVL.

Only a few counts were recorded for this clone. J is TRBJ1-1 and V is TRBV9; a weak D match, TRBD1 (5 bases). Germline-derived CDR1 and CDR2 are SGDLS and YYNGEE. The CDR3 loop spans 13 amino acids. Trimming cost V 0 bases and J 7 bases, with 10 bases left between them. This CDR3 is CASSVGEGNEAFF. CDR3 sequence (DNA): TGTGCCAGCAGCGTAGGAGAGGGGAATGAAGCTTTCTTT.

This clone was seen ten or more times. V is TRBV5-1 and J is TRBJ1-1; 7 positions agree with TRBD1. Trimming took 4 bases from V and 1 from J; bases not matched to a gene: 10. The CDR3 spans 16 residues. CDR1 and CDR2 from the germline V gene are SGHRS and YFSETQ. The CDR3 DNA reads as TGCGCCAGCAGCCCCCAACAGGCAGGGGGGAACACTGAAGCTTTCTTT. It encodes CASSPQQAGGNTEAFF. Based on the CDR3 plus reference TRBV5-1 and TRBJ1-1, the full variable domain is KAGVTQTPRYLIKTRGQQVTLSCSPISGHRSVSWYQQTPGQGLQFLFEYFSETQRNKGNFPGRFSGRQFSNSRSEMNVSTLELGDSALYLCASSPQQAGGNTEAFFGQGTRLTVV.

The chain is built from TRBV9 and TRBJ1-2; 10 nucleotides match TRBD1. With V trimmed by 4 bases and J by 8 bases, 11 bases remained unmatched. Germline assignment: CDR1 SGDLS and CDR2 YYNGEE. CDR3 length equals 15 residues. For the CDR3, the DNA is TGTGCCAGCAGCTCGCGAGCGGGGACAGGGGTCGGCTACACCTTC. This sequence encodes CASSSRAGTGVGYTF.

Ten or more counts support this clone. Here the CDR3 DNA reads TGTGCCAGCAGCTCCCGTGGGCGGGGGGGCCATCTCTCCTACGAGCAGTACTTC. This translates into CASSSRGRGGHLSYEQYF. The chain employs TRBV11-3 and TRBJ2-7; TRBD2 matches at 9 bases. The V gene end was trimmed by 4 bases and the J gene end by 0 bases; junction bases not matched to a gene: 13. Per germline, CDR1 SGHNT and CDR2 YENEEA. This CDR3 contains 18 residues.